Shown below are 26 T cell receptor beta chains from a single sample sequenced in a study of identical twins. TCRdb itself ran the 5' RACE reads through MiXCR, one entry per CDR3 protein. Of 1.5 million or so distinct CDR3 sequences listed, less than 40% were seen once; the top ten hold approximately 0.29%. Sequencing was carried out using cord blood. All receptors come from a newborn girl in good health.

The chain combines TRBV6-5 with TRBJ2-5; D remains ambiguous. The CDR3 is made up of 19 amino acids. Germline CDR1 reads MNHEY; CDR2 reads SVGAGI. The V gene lost 0 bases and the J gene lost 3 bases, with 23 bases spanning the gap. The CDR3 protein is CASSYSKLHPGQNKETQYF. In DNA form, the CDR3 reads TGTGCCAGCAGTTACTCGAAACTTCACCCGGGTCAGAACAAAGAGACCCAGTACTTC.

The chain couples TRBV20-1 to TRBJ1-1, with D unresolved. Germline V gene data show CDR1 as DFQATT and CDR2 as SNEGSKA (reference sequence). V was shortened by 4 bases and J by 6 bases, with 9 bases between the two germline ends. This CDR3 has 11 residues. CDR3 nucleotides: TGCAGTGCTATCCATAGCCCTGAAGCTTTCTTT. This sequence encodes CSAIHSPEAFF.

The chain uses TRBV7-9 and TRBJ2-5; TRBD2 matches 12 bases. Trimming took 0 bases from V and 11 from J; bases not matched to a gene: 4. The CDR3 is 14 amino acids. The germline V gene encodes CDR1 SEHNR and CDR2 FQNEAQ (reference sequence). The DNA for the CDR3 is TGTGCCAGCAGCTTAGCTCGACTAGCGGGAGTGCAGTACTTC. This codes for CASSLARLAGVQYF.

V gene TRBV18 combines with J gene TRBJ2-3, with TRBD2 matching over 12 bases. Germline V CDR1 and CDR2: KGHSH, LQKENI. The ends lost 6 bases at V and 5 bases at J; junction bases unmatched: 6. The CDR3 runs 15 residues. CDR3 sequence (DNA): TGTGCCAGCTCCCTAGCGGGGGGGCATGGAGATACGCAGTATTTT. Translated, it gives CASSLAGGHGDTQYF.

This clonotype was observed a handful of times. This sequence joins TRBV5-1 and TRBJ1-4; 10 bases are shared with TRBD1. V was clipped by 4 bases and J by 4 bases; unmatched bases: 4. Germline V lookup: CDR1 SGHRS, CDR2 YFSETQ. CDR3 length: 15 amino acids. CDR3 loop: CASSGGQGINEKLFF. The CDR3 DNA reads as TGCGCCAGCAGCGGGGGACAGGGGATTAATGAAAAACTGTTTTTT.

CDR3 loop: CASSVEGVSSYNEQYF. As DNA, the CDR3 is TGTGCCAGCAGCGTAGAAGGGGTTAGCTCCTACAATGAGCAGTACTTC. V and J are TRBV9 and TRBJ2-1, with D maybe TRBD1 (5 bases). The end of the DNA fits TRBJ2-7 better, so the J call may be wrong. The germline V gene encodes CDR1 SGDLS and CDR2 YYNGEE. CDR3 length: 16 amino acids.

This clonotype was counted only a few times. The gene calls are TRBV11-3 and TRBJ2-5; D might be TRBD2 (5 bases). There are 16 residues in the CDR3. Per germline, CDR1 SGHNT and CDR2 YENEEA. V lost 5 bases and J 4 bases, leaving 20 bases between the germline ends. CDR3 loop: CASSPGPYTGGETQYF. CDR3 nucleotide sequence: TGTGCCAGCAGCCCCGGGCCATACACTGGAGGAGAGACCCAGTACTTC.

This clonotype was observed a handful of times. The J gene is TRBJ2-7, the V gene TRBV28; D is unclear. CDR1 is MDHEN, CDR2 SYDVKM, per germline. CDR3 length: 17 amino acids. The ends were cut back, 1 base at V and 1 base at J, with 17 bases in the middle. This CDR3 reads CASSLSISSLGSYEQYF. CDR3 bases: TGTGCCAGCAGTTTATCGATTTCGAGTTTAGGGTCCTACGAGCAGTACTTC.

This clonotype was counted only a few times. CDR3: CASSQLSGVYNEQFF. CDR3 coding DNA: TGTGCCAGCAGCCAGTTAAGCGGGGTCTACAATGAGCAGTTCTTC. J is TRBJ2-1 and V is TRBV3-1; 7 nucleotides match TRBD2. V shed 3 bases, J shed 3 bases, and the junction held 5 bases outside the gene matches. The CDR3 contains 15 residues. In germline, CDR1 is LGHDT, CDR2 YNNKEL (reference sequence).

This sequence joins TRBV6-5 and TRBJ2-7; D is unclear. CDR1 MNHEY and CDR2 SVGAGI come from the germline V gene. CDR3 length: 14 residues. Trimming took off 2 bases at V and 3 bases at J, with 11 bases between the two ends. The CDR3 DNA follows: TGTGCCAGCAGTTACGGTGGTTCCCGCTACGAGCAGTACTTC. This codes for CASSYGGSRYEQYF.

The J gene is TRBJ2-1, the V gene TRBV3-1, with D unresolved. The CDR3 consists of 13 residues. The V gene lost 1 base and the J gene lost 15 bases, with 16 bases spanning the gap. Germline V gene lookup returns CDR1 LGHDT and CDR2 YNNKEL (reference sequence). This chain's CDR3 is CASSQGPTSLGFF. The DNA of the CDR3 is TGTGCCAGCAGCCAAGGACCTACGTCTTTAGGGTTCTTC.

The chain has TRBV5-6 and TRBJ2-2; D perhaps matches TRBD2 (6 bases). The CDR3 totals 15 residues. V was shortened by 5 bases and J by 1 base, with 12 bases between the two germline ends. CDR1 is SGHDT, CDR2 YYEEEE, per germline. DNA for the CDR3: TGTGCCAGCAGTCCCTTGCGGGGGAACACCGGGGAGCTGTTTTTT. It codes for CASSPLRGNTGELFF.

This clonotype was seen a few times. J is TRBJ1-4 and V is TRBV2, with a tentative D call TRBD1 (5 bases). Germline lookup yields CDR1 SNHLY and CDR2 FYNNEI. The CDR3 length is 14 residues. The germline V and J ends were trimmed by 4 bases and 4 bases, with 10 bases remaining between them. The CDR3 reads CASSAGRGNEKLFF. CDR3 nucleotides: TGTGCCAGCAGTGCGGGGAGGGGTAATGAAAAACTGTTTTTT.

This clonotype has more than one count but fewer than ten. The chain combines TRBV20-1 with TRBJ2-3; D uncertain. Trimming removed 3 bases at V and 6 bases at J, with 10 bases between. The CDR3 sequence is 12 residues long. Germline values: CDR1 DFQATT, CDR2 SNEGSKA (reference sequence). CDR3 protein: CSARLQRDTQYF. The CDR3 DNA reads TGCAGTGCTAGGCTACAACGCGATACGCAGTATTTT.

The chain employs TRBV5-1 and TRBJ1-1, with D perhaps TRBD1 (5 bases). CDR1 SGHRS and CDR2 YFSETQ come from the germline V gene. The CDR3 extends over 15 amino acids. Trimming shortened V by 0 bases and J by 2 bases, and 11 bases separated the two germline ends. CDR3 nucleotides: TGCGCCAGCAGCTTGGCCGGGGGTGATAACACTGAAGCTTTCTTT. The encoded protein is CASSLAGGDNTEAFF. Full variable domain (missing parts from reference TRBV5-1 and TRBJ1-1): KAGVTQTPRYLIKTRGQQVTLSCSPISGHRSVSWYQQTPGQGLQFLFEYFSETQRNKGNFPGRFSGRQFSNSRSEMNVSTLELGDSALYLCASSLAGGDNTEAFFGQGTRLTVV.

The chain has TRBV20-1 and TRBJ2-7; 7 bases map to TRBD2. V was pared by 3 bases and J by 7 bases, with 12 bases of the junction left unmatched. The CDR3 contains 14 residues. The germline gives CDR1 DFQATT, CDR2 SNEGSKA (reference sequence). The CDR3 DNA sequence: TGCAGTGCTAGTGCGCGGGAGACCTACAATGAGCAGTACTTC. It encodes CSASARETYNEQYF.

The chain has TRBV4-1 and TRBJ2-1, with 8 positions matching TRBD2. In germline, CDR1 is MGHRA, CDR2 YSYEKL. Trimming cost V 3 bases and J 0 bases; bases outside gene matches: 10. The CDR3 length is 18 residues. The CDR3 DNA sequence: TGCGCCAGCAGCCACCTCAAACTAGCGGTCAACTCCTACAATGAGCAGTTCTTC. This sequence encodes CASSHLKLAVNSYNEQFF.

The V and J genes are TRBV20-1 and TRBJ2-7; TRBD2 is a possible D gene (6 bases). This CDR3 spans 13 amino acids. The V gene lost 3 bases and the J gene lost 0 bases, with 9 bases spanning the gap. Germline CDR1 is DFQATT and CDR2 is SNEGSKA (reference sequence). The DNA for the CDR3 is TGCAGTGCTAGCGGGAGTATCTCCTACGAGCAGTACTTC. It yields the protein CSASGSISYEQYF.

J is TRBJ2-1 and V is TRBV12-3 or TRBV12-4; TRBD2 might be the D (5 bases). The length of the CDR3 is 16 residues. Trimming left V 3 bases short and J 9 bases short, with 21 bases between. The CDR3 sequence: CASSLGGSARSGEQFF. CDR3 sequence (DNA): TGTGCCAGCAGTTTGGGTGGGAGCGCCCGAAGCGGTGAGCAGTTCTTC.

This clonotype was detected only a few times. This chain links TRBV25-1 with TRBJ2-1; D is ambiguous. The CDR3 has 14 amino acids. V shed 8 bases and J shed 0 bases, with 11 bases lying between them. Germline V gene data show CDR1 as MGHDK and CDR2 as SYGVNS. DNA for the CDR3: TGTGCCAGCGAAGCATCCCGCTCCTACAATGAGCAGTTCTTC. Translated, it gives CASEASRSYNEQFF.

Turning to this clonotype: A junction end diverges from the germline sequence, so it may reflect a read error. V and J are TRBV12-3 or TRBV12-4 and TRBJ2-3; 8 bases match TRBD2. The CDR3 has 14 residues. CDR3 in amino acids: CASSLGGRTDTRYF. CDR3 DNA sequence: TGTGCCAGCAGTTTAGGCGGGAGGACAGATACGCGGTATTTT.

This clonotype was seen a few times. This rearrangement joins TRBV12-3 or TRBV12-4 to TRBJ2-1, with unresolved D. Between the trimmed V and J ends, which lost 7 bases and 2 bases, there was a span of 3 bases. The CDR3 totals 11 residues. In DNA form, the CDR3 reads TGTGCCAGCACCACCTACAATGAGCAGTTCTTC. It codes for CASTTYNEQFF.

This sequence joins TRBV4-2 and TRBJ2-2, with 8 bases that match TRBD1. The CDR3 has 17 amino acids. Germline CDR1 is LGHNA and CDR2 is YNFKEQ. With 4 bases clipped from V and 7 bases from J, the junction kept 14 bases outside the gene matches. The CDR3 DNA follows: TGTGCCAGCAGCCCGCAGGGGGCCGTCCTAGGGGGCGGGGAGCTGTTTTTT. As protein: CASSPQGAVLGGGELFF.

The rearrangement uses TRBV3-1 and TRBJ2-1; TRBD2 aligns across 10 bases. With 4 bases clipped from V and 7 bases from J, the junction kept 16 bases outside the gene matches. Germline V CDR1 and CDR2: LGHDT, YNNKEL (reference sequence). The CDR3 contains 18 residues. CDR3 region: CASSPGNHLAGVRNEQFF. The CDR3 DNA reads as TGTGCCAGCAGCCCCGGAAATCACCTAGCGGGGGTCCGGAATGAGCAGTTCTTC.

This sequence joins TRBV10-3 and TRBJ1-1, with D uncertain. The CDR3 is 13 residues long. Germline CDR1 ENHRY, CDR2 SYGVKD. Deletions cut 7 bases from V and 6 bases from J, with 15 bases between. In nucleotides, the CDR3 is TGTGCCATCAACCGGGATTATAATTCTGAAGCTTTCTTT. Residues: CAINRDYNSEAFF.

This clonotype was recorded many times. This chain connects TRBV13 to TRBJ2-3; D is undetermined. The germline V gene encodes CDR1 PRHDT and CDR2 FYEKMQ (reference sequence). V was pared by 4 bases and J by 0 bases, with 8 bases between. The CDR3 is 14 amino acids. The CDR3 DNA follows: TGTGCCAGCAGCTCCCCACTAAGCACAGATACGCAGTATTTT. It encodes CASSSPLSTDTQYF.